This TCR beta chain comes out of a study of cytomegalovirus exposure and HLA in healthy donors. Regarding the study as a whole: Follow-up analysis found HLA locus-dependent TCR association rates, highest for DRB1 and lowest for HLA-C. After further analysis at a later stage, 15,000 to 20,000 TCR beta sequences were associated with HLA alleles at 0.05 false discovery rate.

The CDR3 covers 15 residues. In germline, CDR1 is SGHRS, CDR2 YFSETQ. Between the trimmed V and J ends, which lost 0 bases and 4 bases, there was a span of 13 bases. PCR amplification relied on 60 Vbeta primers (plus 13 Jbeta primers). TCRdb's copy holds only in-frame clones and misses some; the assay was immunoSEQ multiplex PCR. The data hold about 160,000 clones, with around 76% observed a single time. In the case of this clone: Its target is not known.

What was sequenced was PBMCs. The chain combines TRBV5-1 with TRBJ1-1; D gene unclear. The receptor's source is a female donor in good health and CMV-seronegative. The CDR3 DNA reads TGCGCCAGCAGCTTGGGTATGTTGCGGGGCACTGAAGCTTTCTTT. Translation gives CASSLGMLRGTEAFF.